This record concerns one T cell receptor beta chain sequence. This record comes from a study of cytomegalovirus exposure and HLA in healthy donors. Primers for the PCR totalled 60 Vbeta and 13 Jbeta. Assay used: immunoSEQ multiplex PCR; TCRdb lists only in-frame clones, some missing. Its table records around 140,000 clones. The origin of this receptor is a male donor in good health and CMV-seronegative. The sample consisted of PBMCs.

CDR3 residues: CSAVGSTGGGYTF. CDR3 coding DNA: TGCAGCGCCGTTGGGTCTACAGGGGGAGGCTACACCTTC. The chain recombines TRBV29-1 with TRBJ1-2; 8 bases line up with TRBD1. The CDR3 runs 13 residues. The V segment lost 7 bases and the J segment 8 bases; nucleotides outside the gene matches: 12. Germline CDR1 SQVTM, CDR2 ANQGSEA.